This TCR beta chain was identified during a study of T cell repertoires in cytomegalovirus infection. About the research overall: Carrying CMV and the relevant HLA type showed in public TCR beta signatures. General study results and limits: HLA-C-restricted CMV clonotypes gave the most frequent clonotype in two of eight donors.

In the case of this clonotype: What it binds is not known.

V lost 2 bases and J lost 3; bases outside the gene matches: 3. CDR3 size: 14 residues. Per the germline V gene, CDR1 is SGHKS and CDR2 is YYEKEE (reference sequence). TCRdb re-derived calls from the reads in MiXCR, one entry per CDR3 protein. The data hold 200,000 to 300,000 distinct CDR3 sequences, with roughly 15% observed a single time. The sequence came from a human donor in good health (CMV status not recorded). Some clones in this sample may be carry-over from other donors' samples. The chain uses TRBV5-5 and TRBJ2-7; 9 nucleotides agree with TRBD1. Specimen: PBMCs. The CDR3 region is CASSFGGQGYEQYF. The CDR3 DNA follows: TGTGCCAGCAGCTTCGGGGGACAGGGCTACGAGCAGTACTTC.